The T cell receptor (beta chain) described here comes from a study of blood T cell repertoires in COVID-19. Sequencing was performed with immunoSEQ multiplex PCR; in TCRdb, only in-frame clones are kept and a portion is missing. The sample yields 450,000 to 600,000 clones, around 87% seen once. CDR3 length: 15 amino acids. The germline V gene has CDR1 SGDLS and CDR2 YYNGEE. The ends lost 4 bases at V and 3 bases at J; junction bases unmatched: 7. The clonotype was recovered from a woman aged 18-35 years who had recovered from COVID-19. The chain has TRBV9 and TRBJ1-3, with TRBD1 identical over 7 bases. The specimen was PBMCs or T cells enriched from blood (not recorded which). Here the CDR3 reads CASSTQTGYGNTIYF. Here the CDR3 DNA reads TGTGCCAGCAGCACCCAGACAGGGTATGGAAACACCATATATTTT.